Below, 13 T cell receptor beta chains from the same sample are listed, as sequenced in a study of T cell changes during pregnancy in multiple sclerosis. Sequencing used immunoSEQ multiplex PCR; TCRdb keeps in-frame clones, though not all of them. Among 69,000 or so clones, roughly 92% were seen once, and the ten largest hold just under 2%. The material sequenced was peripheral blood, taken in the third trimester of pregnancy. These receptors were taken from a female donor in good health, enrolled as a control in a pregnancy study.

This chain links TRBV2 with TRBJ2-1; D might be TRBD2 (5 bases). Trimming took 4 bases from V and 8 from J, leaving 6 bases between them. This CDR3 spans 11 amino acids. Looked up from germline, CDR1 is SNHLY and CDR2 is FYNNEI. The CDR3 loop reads CASSGRDEQFF. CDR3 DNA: TGTGCCAGCAGTGGGCGGGATGAGCAGTTCTTC. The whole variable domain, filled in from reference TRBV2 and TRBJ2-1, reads EPEVTQTPSHQVTQMGQEVILRCVPISNHLYFYWYRQILGQKVEFLVSFYNNEISEKSEIFDDQFSVERPDGSNFTLKIRSTKLEDSAMYFCASSGRDEQFFGPGTRLTVL.

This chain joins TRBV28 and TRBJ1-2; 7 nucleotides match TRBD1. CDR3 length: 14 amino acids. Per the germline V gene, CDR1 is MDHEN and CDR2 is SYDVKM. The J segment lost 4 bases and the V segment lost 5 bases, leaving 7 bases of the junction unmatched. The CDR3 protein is CASSPQGRGYGYTF. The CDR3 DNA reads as TGTGCCAGCAGTCCACAGGGGCGCGGCTATGGCTACACCTTC.

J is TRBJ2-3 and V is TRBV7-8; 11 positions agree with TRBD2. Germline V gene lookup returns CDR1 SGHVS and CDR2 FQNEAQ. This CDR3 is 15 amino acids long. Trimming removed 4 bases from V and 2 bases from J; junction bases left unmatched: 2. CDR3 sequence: CASSSSGGYTDTQYF. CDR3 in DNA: TGTGCCAGCAGCTCTAGCGGGGGGTACACAGATACGCAGTATTTT.

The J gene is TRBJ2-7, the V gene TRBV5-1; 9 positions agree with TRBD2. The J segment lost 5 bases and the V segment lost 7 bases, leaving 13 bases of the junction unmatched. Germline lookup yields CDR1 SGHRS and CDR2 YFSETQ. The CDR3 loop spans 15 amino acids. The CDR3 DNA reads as TGCGCCAGCGGCAGCGGGGGGTCTGGGGGGAACGAGCAGTACTTC. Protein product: CASGSGGSGGNEQYF.

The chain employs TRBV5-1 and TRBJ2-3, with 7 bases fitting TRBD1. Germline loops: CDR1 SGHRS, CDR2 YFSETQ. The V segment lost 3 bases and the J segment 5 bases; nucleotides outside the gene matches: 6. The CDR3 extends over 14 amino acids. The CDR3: CASSSGQVEDTQYF. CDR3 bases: TGCGCCAGCAGCTCAGGACAGGTAGAAGATACGCAGTATTTT.

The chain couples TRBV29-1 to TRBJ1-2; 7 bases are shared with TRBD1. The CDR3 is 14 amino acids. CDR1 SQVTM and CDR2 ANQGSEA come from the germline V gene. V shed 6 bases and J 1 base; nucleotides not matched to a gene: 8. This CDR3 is CSVPRQGINYGYTF. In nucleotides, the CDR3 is TGCAGCGTGCCACGACAGGGCATTAACTATGGCTACACCTTC.

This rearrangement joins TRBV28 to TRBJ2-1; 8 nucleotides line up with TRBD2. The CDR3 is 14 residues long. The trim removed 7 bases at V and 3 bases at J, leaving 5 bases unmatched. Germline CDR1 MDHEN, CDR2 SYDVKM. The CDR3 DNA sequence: TGTGCCAGCAACAAGCGGGGGTTCTACAATGAGCAGTTCTTC. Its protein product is CASNKRGFYNEQFF.

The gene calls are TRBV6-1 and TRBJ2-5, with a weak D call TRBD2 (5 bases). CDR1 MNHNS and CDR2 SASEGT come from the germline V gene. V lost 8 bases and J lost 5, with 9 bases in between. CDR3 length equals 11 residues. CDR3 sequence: CASLIAETQYF. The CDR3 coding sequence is TGTGCCAGCCTTATAGCGGAGACCCAGTACTTC.

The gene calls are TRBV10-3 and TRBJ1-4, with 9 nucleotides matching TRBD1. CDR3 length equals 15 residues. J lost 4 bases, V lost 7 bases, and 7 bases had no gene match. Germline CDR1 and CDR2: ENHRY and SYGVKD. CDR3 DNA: TGTGCCATCACCGGGGACAGGGACTTTAATGAAAAACTGTTTTTT. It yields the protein CAITGDRDFNEKLFF.

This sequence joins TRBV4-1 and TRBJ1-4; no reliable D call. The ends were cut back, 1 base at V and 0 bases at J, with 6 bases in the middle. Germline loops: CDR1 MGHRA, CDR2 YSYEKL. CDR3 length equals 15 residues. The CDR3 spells CASSQVPATNEKLFF. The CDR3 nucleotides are TGCGCCAGCAGCCAAGTTCCGGCAACTAATGAAAAACTGTTTTTT.

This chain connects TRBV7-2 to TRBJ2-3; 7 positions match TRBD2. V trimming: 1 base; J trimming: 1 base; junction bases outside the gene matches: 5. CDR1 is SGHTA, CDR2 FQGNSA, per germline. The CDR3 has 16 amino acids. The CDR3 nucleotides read TGTGCCAGCAGCTTAGGACTAGCTGGGGGCACAGATACGCAGTATTTT. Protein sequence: CASSLGLAGGTDTQYF. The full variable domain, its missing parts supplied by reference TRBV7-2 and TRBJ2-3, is GAGVSQSPSNKVTEKGKDVELRCDPISGHTALYWYRQSLGQGLEFLIYFQGNSAPDKSGLPSDRFSAERTGGSVSTLTIQRTQQEDSAVYLCASSLGLAGGTDTQYFGPGTRLTVL.

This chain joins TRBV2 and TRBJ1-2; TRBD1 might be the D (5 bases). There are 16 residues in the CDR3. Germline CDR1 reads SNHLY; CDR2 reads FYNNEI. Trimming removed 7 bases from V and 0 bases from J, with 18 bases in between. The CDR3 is CASTKSGGRANYGYTF. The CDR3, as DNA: TGTGCCAGCACCAAATCCGGGGGGAGGGCTAACTATGGCTACACCTTC.

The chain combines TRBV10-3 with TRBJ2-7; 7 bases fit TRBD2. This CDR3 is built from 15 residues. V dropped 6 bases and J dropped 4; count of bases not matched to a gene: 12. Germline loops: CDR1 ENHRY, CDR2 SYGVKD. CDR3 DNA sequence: TGTGCCATCAGGACTAGCTCCCCCACGCCTTACGAGCAGTACTTC. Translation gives CAIRTSSPTPYEQYF.